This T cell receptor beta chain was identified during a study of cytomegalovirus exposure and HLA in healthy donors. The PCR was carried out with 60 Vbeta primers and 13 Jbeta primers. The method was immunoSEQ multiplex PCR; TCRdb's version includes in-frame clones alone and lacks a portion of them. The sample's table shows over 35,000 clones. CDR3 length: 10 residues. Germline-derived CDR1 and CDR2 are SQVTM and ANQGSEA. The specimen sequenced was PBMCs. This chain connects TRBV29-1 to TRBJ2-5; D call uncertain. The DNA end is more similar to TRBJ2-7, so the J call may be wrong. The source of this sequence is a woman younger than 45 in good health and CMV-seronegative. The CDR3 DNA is TGCAGCACGGTCCGATACGAGCAGTACTTC. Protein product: CSTVRYEQYF.